This entry features one T cell receptor (beta chain) sequence. These data come from a study of blood T cell repertoires in COVID-19. On the study more broadly: Samples taken during acute and convalescent COVID-19 were collected in the United States, Italy and Spain.

V shed 6 bases and J 13 bases; nucleotides not matched to a gene: 6. The length of the CDR3 is 11 residues. Only in-frame clones appear in the TCRdb table, and some are missing; sequencing was by immunoSEQ multiplex PCR. The sample shows about 410,000 clones, 70% to 90% of them seen only once. This receptor was taken from a woman aged 30 to 39 with active or convalescent COVID-19. Sequencing was done on a sample of peripheral blood. The chain is built from TRBV12-3 or TRBV12-4 and TRBJ1-2; 9 nucleotides match TRBD1. CDR3 sequence (DNA): TGTGCCAGCAGCCGGGGACAGGGCGGCACCTTC. Its translation: CASSRGQGGTF.